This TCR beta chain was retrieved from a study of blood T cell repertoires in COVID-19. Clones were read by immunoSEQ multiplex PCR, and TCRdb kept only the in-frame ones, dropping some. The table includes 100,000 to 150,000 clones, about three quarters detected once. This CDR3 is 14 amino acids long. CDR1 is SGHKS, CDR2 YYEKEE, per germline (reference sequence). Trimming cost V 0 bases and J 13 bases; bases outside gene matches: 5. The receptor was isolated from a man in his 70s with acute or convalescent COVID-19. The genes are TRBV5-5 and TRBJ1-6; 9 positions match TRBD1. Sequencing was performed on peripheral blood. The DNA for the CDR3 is TGTGCCAGCAGCTTGGGGGACAGGGATGGGCCCCTCCACTTT. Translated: CASSLGDRDGPLHF.